Detailed here is one T cell receptor (beta chain). As originally analysed: Reference gene primer amplification gave estimated nucleated cell counts. Method: immunoSEQ multiplex PCR; TCRdb's copy keeps in-frame clones and lacks some. The V and J calls and the clone size are those of that table, but D and trimming were determined from the DNA. The sample includes some 120,000 clones, 87% of them seen just once. The CDR3 is made up of 13 amino acids. Germline V gene data show CDR1 as WNHNN and CDR2 as SYGVQD (reference sequence). V lost 8 bases and J 0 bases, leaving 8 bases between the germline ends. The sample is drawn from a study of blood T cell repertoires in COVID-19. At the level of the study: COVID-19 samples collected from the United States, Italy and Spain covered acute and convalescent phases. T cells, B-cell-depleted T cells, or PBMCs provided the cDNA or gDNA that served as material.

The source is a woman in her fifties or sixties with acute or convalescent COVID-19. What was sequenced was peripheral blood. The chain recombines TRBV10-1 with TRBJ2-1; D not resolved. The CDR3 DNA follows: TGCGCCAGCGCGTACAGCTCCTACAATGAGCAGTTCTTC. Protein sequence: CASAYSSYNEQFF.